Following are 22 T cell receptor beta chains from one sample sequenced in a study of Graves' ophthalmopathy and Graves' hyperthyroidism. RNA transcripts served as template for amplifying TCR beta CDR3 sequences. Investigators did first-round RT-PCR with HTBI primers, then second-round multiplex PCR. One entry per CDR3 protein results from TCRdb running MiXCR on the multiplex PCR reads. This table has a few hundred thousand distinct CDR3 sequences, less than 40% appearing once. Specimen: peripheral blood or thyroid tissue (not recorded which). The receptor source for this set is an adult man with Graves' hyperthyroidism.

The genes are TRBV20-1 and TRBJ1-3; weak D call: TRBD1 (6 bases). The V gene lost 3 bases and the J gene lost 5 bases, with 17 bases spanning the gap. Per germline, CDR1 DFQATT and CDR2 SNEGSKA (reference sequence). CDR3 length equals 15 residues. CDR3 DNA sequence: TGCAGTGCTAGTGAGCCTACAGGGCATCGAAACACCATATATTTT. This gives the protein CSASEPTGHRNTIYF.

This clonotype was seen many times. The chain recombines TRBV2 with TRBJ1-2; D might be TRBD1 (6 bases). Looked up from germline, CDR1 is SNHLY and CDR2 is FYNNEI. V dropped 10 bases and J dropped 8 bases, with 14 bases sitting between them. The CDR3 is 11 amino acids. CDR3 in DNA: TGTGCCATCACAGGGAGGAGGGGCTACACCTTC. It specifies CAITGRRGYTF.

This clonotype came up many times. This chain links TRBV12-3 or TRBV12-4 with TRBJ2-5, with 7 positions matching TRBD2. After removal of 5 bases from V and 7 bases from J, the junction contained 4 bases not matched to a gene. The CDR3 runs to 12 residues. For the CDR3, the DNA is TGTGCCAGCAGTCAAGCGGGAAGGACCCAGTACTTC. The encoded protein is CASSQAGRTQYF.

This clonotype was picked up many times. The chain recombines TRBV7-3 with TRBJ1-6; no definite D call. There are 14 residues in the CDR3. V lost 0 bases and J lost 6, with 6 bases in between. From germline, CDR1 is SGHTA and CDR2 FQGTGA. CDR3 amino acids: CASSLTGSNSPLHF. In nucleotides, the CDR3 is TGTGCCAGCAGCTTAACAGGGTCTAATTCACCCCTCCACTTT.

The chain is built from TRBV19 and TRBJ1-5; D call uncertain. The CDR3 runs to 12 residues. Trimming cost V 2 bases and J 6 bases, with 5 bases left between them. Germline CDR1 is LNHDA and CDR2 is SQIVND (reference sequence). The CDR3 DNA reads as TGTGCCAGTAGTATACGGACTCAGCCCCAGCATTTT. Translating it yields CASSIRTQPQHF.

CDR3 protein: CASSLGQGRTDTQYF. The CDR3 DNA sequence: TGTGCCAGCAGCTTGGGACAGGGTAGGACAGATACGCAGTATTTT. The genes are TRBV7-2 and TRBJ2-3, with 9 bases matching TRBD1. Germline-derived CDR1 and CDR2 are SGHTA and FQGNSA. After removal of 3 bases from V and 3 bases from J, the junction contained 4 bases not matched to a gene. CDR3 length: 15 residues.

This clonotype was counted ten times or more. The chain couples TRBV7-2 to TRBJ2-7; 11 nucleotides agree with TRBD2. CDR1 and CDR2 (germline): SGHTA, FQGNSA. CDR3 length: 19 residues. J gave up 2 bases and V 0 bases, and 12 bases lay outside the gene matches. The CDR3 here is CASSLAPSSGGSYAYEQYF. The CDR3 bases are TGTGCCAGCAGCTTAGCACCGTCTAGCGGGGGGTCCTACGCCTACGAGCAGTACTTC.

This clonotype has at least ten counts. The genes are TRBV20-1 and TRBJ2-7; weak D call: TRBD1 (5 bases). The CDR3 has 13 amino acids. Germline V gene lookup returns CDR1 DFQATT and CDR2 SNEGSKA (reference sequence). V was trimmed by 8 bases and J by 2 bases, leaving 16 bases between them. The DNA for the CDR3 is TGCAGTTCCGCAGGACATAAGCCCTACGAGCAGTACTTC. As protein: CSSAGHKPYEQYF.

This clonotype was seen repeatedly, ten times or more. DNA of the CDR3: TGTGCCAGCAGCGTAGGGATATTGGAGAATTCACCCCTCCACTTT. The encoded protein is CASSVGILENSPLHF. The chain has TRBV9 and TRBJ1-6; D gene unclear. V was cut by 0 bases and J by 7 bases, with 11 bases left in between. Germline V CDR1 and CDR2: SGDLS, YYNGEE. CDR3 size: 15 residues.

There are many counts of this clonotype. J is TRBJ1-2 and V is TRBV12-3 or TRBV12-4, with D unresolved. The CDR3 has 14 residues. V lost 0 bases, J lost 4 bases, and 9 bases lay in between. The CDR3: CASSLAGVAYGYTF. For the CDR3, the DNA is TGTGCCAGCAGTTTAGCTGGGGTAGCCTATGGCTACACCTTC.

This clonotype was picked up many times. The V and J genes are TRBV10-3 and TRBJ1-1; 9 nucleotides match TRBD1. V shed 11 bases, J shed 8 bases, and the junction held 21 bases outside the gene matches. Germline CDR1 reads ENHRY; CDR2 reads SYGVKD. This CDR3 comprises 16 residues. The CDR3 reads CASSGQGRRKDLEAFF. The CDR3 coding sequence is TGTGCCTCGAGCGGACAGGGGCGGAGAAAAGATTTAGAAGCTTTCTTT.

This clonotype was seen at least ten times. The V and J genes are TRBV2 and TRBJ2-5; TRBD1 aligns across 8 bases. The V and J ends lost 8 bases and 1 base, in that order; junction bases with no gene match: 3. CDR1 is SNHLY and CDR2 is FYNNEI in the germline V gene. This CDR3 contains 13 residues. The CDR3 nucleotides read TGTGCCAGCGACGGGACAGGCCAAGAGACCCAGTACTTC. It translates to CASDGTGQETQYF.

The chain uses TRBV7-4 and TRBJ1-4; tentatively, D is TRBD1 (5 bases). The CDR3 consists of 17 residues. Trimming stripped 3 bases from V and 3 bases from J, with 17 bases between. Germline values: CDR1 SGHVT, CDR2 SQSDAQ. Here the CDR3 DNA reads TGTGCCAGCAGCTTTGAGGGAGGGGATTTATCTAATGAAAAACTGTTTTTT. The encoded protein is CASSFEGGDLSNEKLFF.

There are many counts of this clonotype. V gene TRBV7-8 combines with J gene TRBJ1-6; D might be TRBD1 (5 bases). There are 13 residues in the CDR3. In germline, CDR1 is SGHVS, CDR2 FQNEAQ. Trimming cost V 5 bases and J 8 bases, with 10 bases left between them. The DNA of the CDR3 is TGTGCCAGCAGCCCCAGGGAGGATTCACCCCTCCACTTT. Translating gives CASSPREDSPLHF.

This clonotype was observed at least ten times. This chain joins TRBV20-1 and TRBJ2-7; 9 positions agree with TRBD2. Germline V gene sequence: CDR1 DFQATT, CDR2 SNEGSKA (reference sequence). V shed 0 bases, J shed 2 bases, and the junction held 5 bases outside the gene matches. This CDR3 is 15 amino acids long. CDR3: CSAREVAGDTYEQYF. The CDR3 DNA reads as TGCAGTGCTAGAGAAGTAGCGGGGGACACCTACGAGCAGTACTTC.

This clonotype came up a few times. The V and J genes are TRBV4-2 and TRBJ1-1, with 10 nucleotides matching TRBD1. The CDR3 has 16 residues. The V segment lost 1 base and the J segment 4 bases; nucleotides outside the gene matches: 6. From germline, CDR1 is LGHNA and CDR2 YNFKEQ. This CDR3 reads CASSQGTGGWSTEAFF. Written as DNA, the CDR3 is TGTGCCAGCAGCCAAGGGACAGGGGGATGGAGCACTGAAGCTTTCTTT.

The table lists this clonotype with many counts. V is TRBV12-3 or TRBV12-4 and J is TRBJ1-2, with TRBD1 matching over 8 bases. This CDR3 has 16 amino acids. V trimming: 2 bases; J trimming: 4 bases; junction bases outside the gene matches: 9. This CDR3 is CASSLLAGGAPYGYTF. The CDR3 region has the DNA TGTGCCAGCAGTTTATTGGCAGGGGGCGCCCCCTATGGCTACACCTTC.

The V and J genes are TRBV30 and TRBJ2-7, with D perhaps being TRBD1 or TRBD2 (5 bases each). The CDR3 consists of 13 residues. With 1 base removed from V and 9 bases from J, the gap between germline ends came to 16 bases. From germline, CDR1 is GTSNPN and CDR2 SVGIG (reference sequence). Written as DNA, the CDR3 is TGTGCCTGGAGTGCGGGACCCGGGCTGGGGCAGTACTTC. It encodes CAWSAGPGLGQYF.

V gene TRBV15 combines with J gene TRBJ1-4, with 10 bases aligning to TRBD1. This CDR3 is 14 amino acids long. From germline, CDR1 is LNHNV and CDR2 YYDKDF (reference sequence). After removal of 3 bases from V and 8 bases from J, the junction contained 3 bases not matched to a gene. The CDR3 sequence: CATSRTGGVEKLFF. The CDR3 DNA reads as TGTGCCACCAGCAGGACAGGGGGCGTCGAAAAACTGTTTTTT.

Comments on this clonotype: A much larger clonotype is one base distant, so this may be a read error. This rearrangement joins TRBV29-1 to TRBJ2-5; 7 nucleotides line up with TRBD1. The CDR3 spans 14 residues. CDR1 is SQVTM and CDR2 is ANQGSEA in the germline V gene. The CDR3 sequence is CSVEPGQKQETRYF. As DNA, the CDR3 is TGCAGCGTTGAGCCGGGACAGAAACAAGAGACCCGGTACTTC.

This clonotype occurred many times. The CDR3 DNA reads TGCAGTGCTAGAGATCGGGGGACAGGGGGCCGGTTCTATGGCTACACCTTC. Its translation is CSARDRGTGGRFYGYTF. V usage is TRBV20-1 and J usage is TRBJ1-2, with 12 bases lining up with TRBD1. Trimming took 0 bases from V and 4 from J; bases not matched to a gene: 9. The CDR3 is 17 residues long. Germline assignment: CDR1 DFQATT and CDR2 SNEGSKA (reference sequence).

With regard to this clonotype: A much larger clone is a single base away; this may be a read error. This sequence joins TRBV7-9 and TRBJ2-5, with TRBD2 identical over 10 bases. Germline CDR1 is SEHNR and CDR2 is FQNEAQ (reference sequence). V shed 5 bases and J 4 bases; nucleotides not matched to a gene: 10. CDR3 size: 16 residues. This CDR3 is CASSKYSGGKGETQYF. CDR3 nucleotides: TGTGCCAGCAGCAAATATAGCGGGGGGAAAGGAGAGACCCAGTACTTC.